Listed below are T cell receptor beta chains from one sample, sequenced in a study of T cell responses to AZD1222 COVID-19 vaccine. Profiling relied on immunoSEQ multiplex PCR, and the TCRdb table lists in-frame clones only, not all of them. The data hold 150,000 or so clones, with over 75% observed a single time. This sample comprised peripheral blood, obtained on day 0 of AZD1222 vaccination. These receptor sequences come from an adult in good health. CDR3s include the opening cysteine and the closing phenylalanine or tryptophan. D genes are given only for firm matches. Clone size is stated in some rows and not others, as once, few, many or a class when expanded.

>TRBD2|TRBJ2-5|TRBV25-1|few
TGTGCCAGCAGTGACCCGACTAGCGGTCAAGAGACCCAGTACTTC
CASSDPTSGQETQYF
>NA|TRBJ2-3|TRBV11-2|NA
TGTGCCAGCAGCCCTGATTTTGTAGGATCACTGTTGGATACGCAGTATTTT
CASSPDFVGSLLDTQYF
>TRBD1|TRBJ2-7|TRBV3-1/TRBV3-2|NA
TGTGCCAGCAGTGACAGGGCGACCTACGAGCAGTACTTC
CASSDRATYEQYF
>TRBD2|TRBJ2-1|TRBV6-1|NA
TGTGCCAGCAGTGGCTCGGGGACTAGCGGCTACAATGAGCAGTTCTTC
CASSGSGTSGYNEQFF
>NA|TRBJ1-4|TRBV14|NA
TGTGCCAGCAGCCGAAACAGGTTGGAACTGTTTTTT
CASSRNRLELFF
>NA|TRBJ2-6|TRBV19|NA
TGTGCCAGTAGTGTACGAGCTGGGGCCAACGTCCTGACTTTC
CASSVRAGANVLTF
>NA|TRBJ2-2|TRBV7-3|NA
TGTGCCAGCAGCAGCCGCCCTAACACCGGGGAGCTGTTTTTT
CASSSRPNTGELFF
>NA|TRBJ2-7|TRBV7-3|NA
TGTGCCAGCAGCTTAGGACCCTCCCTGGGGCACGAGCAGTACTTC
CASSLGPSLGHEQYF
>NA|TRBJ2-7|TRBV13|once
TGTGCCAGCAGCTTTCGGGGGGCGGACGAGCAGTACTTC
CASSFRGADEQYF
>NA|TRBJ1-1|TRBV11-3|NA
TGTGCCAGCAGCCCCGAGGAGGGGTTTGCTGAAGCTTTCTTT
CASSPEEGFAEAFF
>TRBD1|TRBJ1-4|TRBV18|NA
TGTGCCAGCTCACCCGACAGGGCCCGTCGGGAAAAACTGTTTTTT
CASSPDRARREKLFF